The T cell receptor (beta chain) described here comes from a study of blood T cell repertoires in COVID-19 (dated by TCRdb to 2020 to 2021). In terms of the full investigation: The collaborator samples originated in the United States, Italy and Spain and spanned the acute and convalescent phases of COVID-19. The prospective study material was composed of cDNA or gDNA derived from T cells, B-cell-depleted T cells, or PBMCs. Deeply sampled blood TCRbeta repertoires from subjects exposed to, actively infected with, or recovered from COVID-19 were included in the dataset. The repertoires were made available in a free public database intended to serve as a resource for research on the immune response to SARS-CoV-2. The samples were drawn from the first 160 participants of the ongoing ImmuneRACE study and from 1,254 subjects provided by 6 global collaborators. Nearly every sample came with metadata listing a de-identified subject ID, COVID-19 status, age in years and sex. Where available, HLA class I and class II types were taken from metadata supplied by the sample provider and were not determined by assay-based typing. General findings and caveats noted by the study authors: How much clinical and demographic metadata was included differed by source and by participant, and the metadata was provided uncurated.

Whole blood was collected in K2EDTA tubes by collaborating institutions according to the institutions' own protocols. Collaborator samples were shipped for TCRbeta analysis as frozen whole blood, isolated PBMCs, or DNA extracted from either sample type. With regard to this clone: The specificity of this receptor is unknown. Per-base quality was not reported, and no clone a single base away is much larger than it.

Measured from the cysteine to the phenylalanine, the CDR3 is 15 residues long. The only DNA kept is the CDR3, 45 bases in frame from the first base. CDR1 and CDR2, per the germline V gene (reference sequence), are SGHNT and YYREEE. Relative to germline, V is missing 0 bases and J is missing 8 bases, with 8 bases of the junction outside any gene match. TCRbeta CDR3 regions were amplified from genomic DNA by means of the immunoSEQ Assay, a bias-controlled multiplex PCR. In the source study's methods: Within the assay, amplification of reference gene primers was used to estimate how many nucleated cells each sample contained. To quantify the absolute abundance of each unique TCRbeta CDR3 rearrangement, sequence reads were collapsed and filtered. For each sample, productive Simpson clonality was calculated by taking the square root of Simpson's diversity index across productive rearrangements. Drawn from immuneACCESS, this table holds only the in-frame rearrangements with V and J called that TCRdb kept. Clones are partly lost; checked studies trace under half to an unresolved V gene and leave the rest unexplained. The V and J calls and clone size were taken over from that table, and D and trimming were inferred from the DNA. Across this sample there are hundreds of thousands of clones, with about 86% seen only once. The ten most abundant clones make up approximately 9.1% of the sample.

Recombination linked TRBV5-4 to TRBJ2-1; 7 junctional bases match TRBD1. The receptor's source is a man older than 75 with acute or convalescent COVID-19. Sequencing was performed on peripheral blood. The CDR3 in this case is CASSLGQGIWDEQFF. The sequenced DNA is TGTGCCAGCAGCTTGGGACAGGGCATCTGGGATGAGCAGTTCTTC.